The T cell receptor beta chain under discussion was sequenced for a study of spatial heterogeneity in lung cancer. Background on the study: Alpha-chain sequences were consistently detected less often than beta-chain sequences. Study-level results: Counts that tracked tumor mutation counts were those of expanded intratumoral alpha and beta TCRs.

The length of the CDR3 is 14 residues. Losses at the gene ends were 6 bases for V and 6 bases for J; bases not matched to a gene: 7. Germline CDR1 is SNHLY and CDR2 is FYNNEI. The time point: sample taken at primary tumor resection. This clonotype was observed many times. Its antigen is not identified. MiXCR, run by TCRdb on the 5' RACE reads, gives a single entry per CDR3 protein. Found here are 7,000 or so distinct CDR3 sequences, 3% to 3.5% of them singletons; the top ten hold 20% to 25%. The chain couples TRBV2 to TRBJ2-2; TRBD2 matches 7 bases. The TCR was taken from a male donor with early-stage non-small cell lung cancer. The source was lung tumor tissue, collected at surgery. This CDR3 reads CASRRAREAGELFF. In DNA form, the CDR3 reads TGTGCCAGCAGACGAGCTCGGGAGGCCGGGGAGCTGTTTTTT.